The next 20 T cell receptor beta chains were all read from a single sample in a study of blood T cells in healthy people across ages. The second PCR ran 7 to 11 cycles with a sample-barcoded 5' primer and J-beta primers. TCRdb ran MiXCR on the 5' RACE reads and lists one entry per CDR3 protein. The repertoire holds 780,000 or so distinct CDR3 sequences, with roughly 50% as singletons. Specimen: blood. The receptors derive from a man aged 35-49 years in good health.

This clonotype was seen just once. The genes are TRBV3-1 and TRBJ2-2, with 11 positions matching TRBD2. Per germline, CDR1 LGHDT and CDR2 YNNKEL (reference sequence). V gave up 2 bases and J gave up 5 bases; unmatched junction bases: 4. The CDR3 is 16 residues long. The DNA for the CDR3 is TGTGCCAGCAGCCAAACCGGGACTAGCGGAACCGGGGAGCTGTTTTTT. It codes for CASSQTGTSGTGELFF.

Only a few counts were recorded for this clonotype. The chain combines TRBV11-2 with TRBJ2-3; D gene unclear. Trimming cost V 6 bases and J 2 bases, with 6 bases left between them. Germline assignment: CDR1 SGHAT and CDR2 FQNNGV. The CDR3 length is 12 residues. The CDR3, as DNA: TGTGCCAGCAGTGAGCACACAGATACGCAGTATTTT. It yields the protein CASSEHTDTQYF.

This clonotype was detected a few times. The chain couples TRBV7-9 to TRBJ1-2, with 7 bases matching TRBD1. V lost 0 bases, J lost 4 bases, and 5 bases stayed unmatched. Germline values: CDR1 SEHNR, CDR2 FQNEAQ (reference sequence). The CDR3 has 15 amino acids. Here the CDR3 reads CASSLASPGGYGYTF. The DNA of the CDR3 is TGTGCCAGCAGCTTAGCGAGTCCAGGGGGCTATGGCTACACCTTC.

This chain links TRBV7-2 with TRBJ2-1; no reliable D call. With 8 bases removed from V and 1 base from J, the gap between germline ends came to 3 bases. The CDR3 runs to 11 residues. Germline V lookup: CDR1 SGHTA, CDR2 FQGNSA. In DNA, the CDR3 is TGTGCCAGCGGGTCCTACAATGAGCAGTTCTTC. Translated: CASGSYNEQFF.

Turning to this clonotype: A much larger clone differs by one base, so this may be a read error. This chain uses TRBV29-1 with TRBJ1-1; D uncertain. Germline V gives CDR1 SQVTM, CDR2 ANQGSEA. V gave up 2 bases and J gave up 1 base, with 17 bases separating them. There are 16 residues in the CDR3. As DNA, the CDR3 is TGCAGCGTTGAAAACGACGTAGAGGAGGCGAACACTGAAGCTTTCTTT. This codes for CSVENDVEEANTEAFF.

This clonotype was found once. The chain recombines TRBV20-1 with TRBJ1-1; the D gene is possibly TRBD1 (5 bases). Germline CDR1 reads DFQATT; CDR2 reads SNEGSKA (reference sequence). CDR3 length equals 13 residues. V was shortened by 0 bases and J by 4 bases, with 9 bases between the two germline ends. The CDR3: CSARDLGVTEAFF. The CDR3 coding sequence is TGCAGTGCTAGAGATCTGGGGGTCACTGAAGCTTTCTTT.

The chain couples TRBV5-1 to TRBJ1-4, with 8 nucleotides matching TRBD1. In germline, CDR1 is SGHRS, CDR2 YFSETQ. J gave up 7 bases and V 5 bases, and 7 bases lay outside the gene matches. The CDR3 has 14 residues. The CDR3 is CASSRRTGIEKLFF. CDR3 in DNA: TGCGCCAGCAGTAGACGGACAGGGATTGAAAAACTGTTTTTT.

J is TRBJ2-5 and V is TRBV7-2; D is unresolved. The CDR3 loop spans 16 amino acids. V gave up 2 bases and J gave up 4 bases, with 17 bases separating them. CDR1 and CDR2 (germline): SGHTA, FQGNSA. CDR3: CASSLRVPTLIETQYF. The CDR3 DNA reads as TGTGCCAGCAGCTTACGGGTCCCGACTTTAATAGAGACCCAGTACTTC.

In its sample, this clonotype was seen once. This chain uses TRBV29-1 with TRBJ1-1, with D maybe TRBD1 (5 bases). CDR1 and CDR2 (germline): SQVTM, ANQGSEA. V lost 5 bases and J lost 1, with 8 bases in between. This CDR3 spans 12 amino acids. The CDR3 spells CSVWDQNTEAFF. The CDR3 region has the DNA TGCAGCGTTTGGGACCAGAACACTGAAGCTTTCTTT.

The CDR3 protein is CASSFQTSGTNNEQFF. For the CDR3, the DNA is TGTGCCAGCAGCTTCCAGACTAGCGGGACCAACAATGAGCAGTTCTTC. V gene TRBV5-6 combines with J gene TRBJ2-1, with 11 nucleotides matching TRBD2. The CDR3 has 16 residues. Germline assignment: CDR1 SGHDT and CDR2 YYEEEE. V trimming: 2 bases; J trimming: 5 bases; junction bases outside the gene matches: 6.

In its sample, this clonotype was seen a few times. V gene TRBV18 combines with J gene TRBJ1-5; D gene uncertain. The germline gives CDR1 KGHSH, CDR2 LQKENI. The CDR3 length is 14 residues. Trimming took 2 bases from V and 0 from J, leaving 5 bases between them. CDR3 region: CASSPGFSNQPQHF. CDR3 coding DNA: TGTGCCAGCTCACCAGGGTTTAGCAATCAGCCCCAGCATTTT.

The V call is TRBV4-1, the J call TRBJ1-2; 7 bases match TRBD1. CDR1 is MGHRA and CDR2 is YSYEKL in the germline V gene. J was trimmed by 7 bases and V by 1 base; bases with no gene match: 3. CDR3 size: 13 residues. CDR3 nucleotides: TGCGCCAGCAGCCAAGCGACAGGGTGTGGCTACACCTTC. Residues: CASSQATGCGYTF.

This clonotype was seen only a few times. This rearrangement joins TRBV7-2 to TRBJ2-6; D gene unclear. The CDR3 runs to 16 residues. Trimming left V 5 bases short and J 4 bases short, with 15 bases between. Per the germline V gene, CDR1 is SGHTA and CDR2 is FQGNSA. CDR3 amino acids: CASSPRFTIGANVLTF. The CDR3 region has the DNA TGTGCCAGCAGCCCACGCTTTACTATAGGGGCCAACGTCCTGACTTTC.

For the CDR3, the DNA is TGTGCCAGCAGTTCCTTTTCAGGGGGAAATCAGCCCCAGCATTTT. It translates to CASSSFSGGNQPQHF. The rearrangement links TRBV12-3 or TRBV12-4 to TRBJ1-5, with 7 positions matching TRBD1. The CDR3 runs 15 residues. V lost 4 bases, J lost 4 bases, and 7 bases stayed unmatched.

The chain is built from TRBV28 and TRBJ2-7, with TRBD1 identical over 9 bases. This CDR3 is built from 14 residues. CDR1 and CDR2 (germline): MDHEN, SYDVKM. Germline trimming cut 8 bases from V and 6 bases from J; bases unmatched to any gene: 11. CDR3 in DNA: TGTGCCAGCGGTACAGGGGGCGCCCCCGGCGAGCAGTACTTC. Amino acids: CASGTGGAPGEQYF.

This clonotype was found many times. The chain combines TRBV2 with TRBJ2-3; 14 bases align to TRBD2. Germline CDR1 and CDR2: SNHLY and FYNNEI. The CDR3 sequence is 18 residues long. J lost 2 bases, V lost 8 bases, and 12 bases had no gene match. This CDR3 is CASLSLGLAGELTDTQYF. The CDR3 DNA is TGTGCCAGCCTTTCTCTGGGACTAGCGGGAGAGCTCACAGATACGCAGTATTTT.

This clonotype was detected ten times or more. This rearrangement joins TRBV4-3 to TRBJ2-7, with D tentatively TRBD2 (5 bases). CDR3 length equals 14 residues. Germline lookup yields CDR1 LGHNA and CDR2 YSLEER. With 0 bases removed from V and 2 bases from J, the gap between germline ends came to 8 bases. DNA of the CDR3: TGCGCCAGCAGCCAAGAACTAGGACCCTACGAGCAGTACTTC. Translating it yields CASSQELGPYEQYF.

V is TRBV20-1 and J is TRBJ1-2; TRBD1 might be the D (5 bases). Germline V gene sequence: CDR1 DFQATT, CDR2 SNEGSKA (reference sequence). This CDR3 is built from 13 residues. V was trimmed by 3 bases and J by 2 bases, leaving 10 bases between them. The CDR3 DNA sequence: TGCAGTGCTAGGGTGGACATAAACTATGGCTACACCTTC. Translation: CSARVDINYGYTF.

This rearrangement joins TRBV6-1 to TRBJ1-6, with TRBD1 matching 11 bases. Germline loops: CDR1 MNHNS, CDR2 SASEGT. CDR3 length: 17 residues. The trim removed 6 bases at V and 7 bases at J, leaving 11 bases unmatched. CDR3 DNA sequence: TGTGCCAGCAGACCCGGGACAGGGGGGATTCGGAATTCACCCCTCCACTTT. Its translation: CASRPGTGGIRNSPLHF.

This clonotype appeared a few times. The chain has TRBV2 and TRBJ2-5; D is undetermined. The CDR3 spans 12 residues. V was cut by 7 bases and J by 1 base, with 7 bases left in between. CDR1 SNHLY and CDR2 FYNNEI come from the germline V gene. The CDR3 region has the DNA TGTGCCAGCACTCGGATCCAAGAGACCCAGTACTTC. Its translation: CASTRIQETQYF.